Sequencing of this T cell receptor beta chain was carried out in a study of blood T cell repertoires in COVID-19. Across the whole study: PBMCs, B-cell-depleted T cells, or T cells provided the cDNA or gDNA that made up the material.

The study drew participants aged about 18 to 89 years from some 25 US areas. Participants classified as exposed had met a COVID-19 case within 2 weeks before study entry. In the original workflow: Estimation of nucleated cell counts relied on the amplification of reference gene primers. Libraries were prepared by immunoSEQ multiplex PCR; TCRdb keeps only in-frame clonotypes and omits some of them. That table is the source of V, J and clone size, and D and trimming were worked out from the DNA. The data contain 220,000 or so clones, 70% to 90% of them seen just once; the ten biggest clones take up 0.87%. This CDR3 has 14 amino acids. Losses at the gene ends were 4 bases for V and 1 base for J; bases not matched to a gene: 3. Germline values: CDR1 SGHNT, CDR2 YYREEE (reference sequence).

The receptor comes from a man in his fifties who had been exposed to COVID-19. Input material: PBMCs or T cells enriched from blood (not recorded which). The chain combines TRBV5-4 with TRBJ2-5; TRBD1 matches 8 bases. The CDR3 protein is CASSRTGIQETQYF. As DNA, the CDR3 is TGTGCCAGCAGCCGGACAGGGATCCAAGAGACCCAGTACTTC. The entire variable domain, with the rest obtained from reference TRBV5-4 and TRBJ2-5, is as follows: ETGVTQSPTHLIKTRGQQVTLRCSSQSGHNTVSWYQQALGQGPQFIFQYYREEENGRGNFPPRFSGLQFPNYSSELNVNALELDDSALYLCASSRTGIQETQYFGPGTRLLVL.